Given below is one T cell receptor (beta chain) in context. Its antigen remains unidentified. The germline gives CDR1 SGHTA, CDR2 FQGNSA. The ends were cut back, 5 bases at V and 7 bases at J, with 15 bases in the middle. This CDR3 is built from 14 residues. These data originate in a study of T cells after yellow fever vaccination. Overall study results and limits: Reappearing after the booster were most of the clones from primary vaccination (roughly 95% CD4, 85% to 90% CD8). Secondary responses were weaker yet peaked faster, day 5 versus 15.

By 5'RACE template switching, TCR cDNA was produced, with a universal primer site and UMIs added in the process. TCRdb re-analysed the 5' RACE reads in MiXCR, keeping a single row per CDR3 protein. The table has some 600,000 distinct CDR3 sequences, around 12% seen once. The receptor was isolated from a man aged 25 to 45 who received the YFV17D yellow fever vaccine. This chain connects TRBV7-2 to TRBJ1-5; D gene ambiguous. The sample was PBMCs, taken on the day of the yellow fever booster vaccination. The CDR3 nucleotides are TGTGCCAGCAGCCTACTGGGGTTGGGGCAGCCCCAGCATTTT. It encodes CASSLLGLGQPQHF.